These T cell receptor beta chains were read from a single sample in a study of T-cell memory formation after mild COVID-19. TCRdb re-derived calls from the 5' RACE reads in MiXCR, one entry per CDR3 protein. The sample has 250,000 to 350,000 distinct CDR3 sequences, around 15% seen once. Sequences were obtained from PBMCs or a T cell subset sorted from them (not recorded which). These TCRs come from a man between 18 and 29 years old who had mild COVID-19 (a few samples of this study predate the infection). Cell type and time point are not known. CDR3s leave out the opening cysteine and the closing phenylalanine or tryptophan. Clone size is stated in some rows and not others, as once, few, many or a class when expanded.

j_call cdr3_length v_call clone_size cdr3_aa
TRBJ2-7 11 TRBV12-3/TRBV12-4 few ASSFSGPYEQY
TRBJ2-5 15 TRBV6-2/TRBV6-3 few ASSFHLETGGPRTQY
TRBJ2-3 14 TRBV4-3 . ASSQETRIETDTQY
TRBJ1-1 11 TRBV4-2 . ASSQPASPEAF
TRBJ2-5 12 TRBV12-3/TRBV12-4 . ASLLAGGSETQY
TRBJ2-7 10 TRBV2 many ASGTSDYEQY
TRBJ1-1 9 TRBV6-6 . ATLLSTEAF
TRBJ1-1 11 TRBV12-3/TRBV12-4 . ASSFQQNTEAF
TRBJ1-1 15 TRBV6-5 . ASSYTGGRGRGTEAF
TRBJ1-2 11 TRBV20-1 few SAGRTFNYGYT
TRBJ2-7 13 TRBV10-3 . AIREVETGLYEQY
TRBJ2-1 14 TRBV7-2 few ASSLGNSGGAGEQF
TRBJ2-5 12 TRBV29-1 few SVEPTGGGETQY
TRBJ2-3 12 TRBV7-8 . ASAQGLGTDTQY
TRBJ1-4 12 TRBV4-1 . ASSLEWADEKLF
TRBJ2-5 12 TRBV28 . ASQTSGGIETQY
TRBJ1-2 12 TRBV6-5 few ASSSGQGESGYT
TRBJ2-7 12 TRBV12-3/TRBV12-4 once ASSLTGGTYEQY
TRBJ2-5 11 TRBV15 . ATSDRAQETQY
TRBJ1-5 13 TRBV5-5 . ASSLFSGHNQPQH
TRBJ2-1 13 TRBV7-3 few ASSHRGASYNEQF
TRBJ2-3 14 TRBV25-1 . ASSDGTGSGTDTQY
TRBJ1-1 12 TRBV19 . ASHHQAGRTEAF
TRBJ1-2 13 TRBV6-5 . ASSPGGTDNYGYT
TRBJ2-4 13 TRBV12-3/TRBV12-4 . ASSPGGDAKNIQY
TRBJ1-2 12 TRBV6-2/TRBV6-3 . ASRYDMGFSGYT